A selection of T cell receptor beta chains follows, all from one sample in a study of technical replicates of blood from a few donors. Produced via immunoSEQ multiplex PCR; TCRdb's table is partial and in-frame only. The table lists around 76,000 clones, almost 99% of them singletons. The source material was T cells isolated from PBMCs. These TCRs come from a human donor in good health. Each CDR3 is given with its conserved first and last residue. D genes are given only for firm matches. Rows may omit the clone size; those that give it use once, few, many or a size class.

v_gene	abundance	j_gene	d_gene	CDR3nt	CDR3aa
TRBV28	.	TRBJ1-2	.	TGTGCCAGCAGTAACTTTTTGTCTTATGGCTACACCTTC	CASSNFLSYGYTF
TRBV11-2	.	TRBJ2-6	.	TGTGCCAGCAGCTTCACCGGCTCTGGGGCCAACGTCCTGACTTTC	CASSFTGSGANVLTF
TRBV6-1	.	TRBJ1-2	.	TGTGCCAGCAGTGAATATCGGGAGTTGGGCTACACCTTC	CASSEYRELGYTF
TRBV20-1	.	TRBJ1-1	.	TGCAGTCTCATAGTGAACACTGAAGCTTTCTTT	CSLIVNTEAFF
TRBV6-6	.	TRBJ1-2	TRBD1	TGTGCCAGCAAAGACCCGCGGACAGGGGTCTATGGCTACACCTTC	CASKDPRTGVYGYTF
TRBV6-5	.	TRBJ2-4	.	TGTGCCAGCAGTTACTCGATACAGGATGTGGACATTCAGTACTTC	CASSYSIQDVDIQYF
TRBV7-3	.	TRBJ2-2	TRBD2	TGTGCCAGCAGCTTAGACGGGACTAGCGGGAGTAGTTTCGGGGAGCTGTTTTTT	CASSLDGTSGSSFGELFF
TRBV10-2	.	TRBJ1-1	.	TGCGCCAGCAGTGAGTCTAGCACTAACACTGAAGCTTTCTTT	CASSESSTNTEAFF
TRBV10-3	.	TRBJ2-5	.	TGTGCCACCCGGGGAGGCGCAGGAGAGACCCAGTACTTC	CATRGGAGETQYF
TRBV11-3	once	TRBJ2-7	.	TGTGCCAGCAGTCAGGGGGGCTACGAGCAGTACTTC	CASSQGGYEQYF
TRBV25-1	.	TRBJ1-1	.	TGTGCCAGCAGTGGGGCCTGGGAGGGCACTGAAGCTTTCTTT	CASSGAWEGTEAFF
TRBV6-1	.	TRBJ1-2	.	TGTGCCAGCAGTGCCCTGGAGGAGGGTGGCTACACCTTC	CASSALEEGGYTF
TRBV19	.	TRBJ1-5	.	TGTGCCAGTAGTACGAAACAGACCTATAGCAATCAGCCCCAGCATTTT	CASSTKQTYSNQPQHF
TRBV7-9	once	TRBJ2-5	.	TGTGCCAGCAGCTTAGCGGGCTCCCAAGAGACCCAGTACTTC	CASSLAGSQETQYF
TRBV27	.	TRBJ2-1	.	TGTGCCAGCAGTTTATCTCTACGGGAGTTAGACAATGAGCAGTTCTTC	CASSLSLRELDNEQFF
TRBV18	.	TRBJ2-2	.	TGTGCCAGCTCACCACGGCAGGCCGCCGGGGAGCTGTTTTTT	CASSPRQAAGELFF
TRBV6-5	.	TRBJ1-1	.	TGTGCCAGCAGTTACTCCCTTGACGGGTCTGGTACCGGAGCTTTCTTT	CASSYSLDGSGTGAFF
TRBV2	once	TRBJ2-7	.	TGTGCCAGCAGTGATACCTTGTGGCGGAAGTACGAGCAGTACTTC	CASSDTLWRKYEQYF
TRBV11-2	once	TRBJ2-5	.	TGTGCCAGCAGCGTAGTCGGTGGTGAGACCCAGTACTTC	CASSVVGGETQYF
TRBV5-1	.	TRBJ2-7	TRBD1	TGCGCCAGCAGCTCCACCCCAGGGGGCTCCTACGAGCAGTACTTC	CASSSTPGGSYEQYF
TRBV5-1	.	TRBJ2-1	.	TGCGCCAGCAGCTTGGTTAGCGGACCATACAATGAGCAGTTCTTC	CASSLVSGPYNEQFF
TRBV5-1	.	TRBJ1-1	TRBD1	TGCGCCAGCAAAGACAGGGGACCCTTAGGAGCTTTCTTT	CASKDRGPLGAFF
TRBV2	.	TRBJ2-7	TRBD1	TGTGCCAGCACTGGCAGGGGGAACTACGAGCAGTACTTC	CASTGRGNYEQYF
TRBV27	.	TRBJ2-1	.	TGTGCCAGCAGTTGGACCCCATATTTGGAGGTACAGTTCTTC	CASSWTPYLEVQFF
TRBV13	.	TRBJ2-2	TRBD2	TGTGCCAGCAGCTGCCGGACTAGCGGGGTGACCGGGGAGCTGTTTTTT	CASSCRTSGVTGELFF
TRBV4-1	.	TRBJ2-1	TRBD2	TGCGCCAGCAGCCCGGGACTAGCAAATGAGCAGTTCTTC	CASSPGLANEQFF
TRBV5-1	once	TRBJ1-4	.	TGCGCCAGCAGCTCGGCAACAGTGCCAACTAATGAAAAACTGTTTTTT	CASSSATVPTNEKLFF
TRBV27	.	TRBJ1-2	.	TGTGCCAGCAGTCCGTCTAGGGGTGACTATGGCTACACCTTC	CASSPSRGDYGYTF
TRBV5-5	.	TRBJ2-7	.	TGTGCCAGCAGCTTAGGGGTGGCCTACGAGCAGTACTTC	CASSLGVAYEQYF
TRBV7-2	.	TRBJ2-7	.	TGTGCCAGCAGCTGGGAACAGGCCTCCTACGAGCAGTACTTC	CASSWEQASYEQYF
TRBV11-3	.	TRBJ1-2	.	TGTGCCAGCAGCTTAGGGGGGGGTGATGGCTACACCTTC	CASSLGGGDGYTF
TRBV7-2	.	TRBJ1-2	.	TGTGCCAGCAGCGGAGGAACAGTGTACTATGGCTACACCTTC	CASSGGTVYYGYTF
TRBV19	.	TRBJ2-2	.	TGTGCCAGTAGGGGAGTATCCGGGGAGCTGTTTTTT	CASRGVSGELFF
TRBV29-1	.	TRBJ2-2	TRBD2	TGCAGCGTTTTATCACACGCCGGGACTAGCGGGAGGGCCTGGGGGGAGCTGTTTTTT	CSVLSHAGTSGRAWGELFF
TRBV5-6	.	TRBJ2-3	.	TGTGCCAGCGTCCAGGGTAATCGGCGCACAGATACGCAGTATTTT	CASVQGNRRTDTQYF
TRBV29-1	.	TRBJ2-7	.	TGCAGCGTTCTGAGGTCGGGCGAGCAGTACTTC	CSVLRSGEQYF
TRBV4-2	.	TRBJ1-5	TRBD1	TGTGCCAGCAGCCAAGAAGGACAGGGAGTTCAGCCCCAGCATTTT	CASSQEGQGVQPQHF
TRBV20-1	.	TRBJ1-4	.	TGCAGTGCTCTCTATAAGGAAAAACTGTTTTTT	CSALYKEKLFF
TRBV5-1	.	TRBJ1-5	TRBD1	TGCGCCAGCAGCTCCGGACAGGGCGATCAGCCCCAGCATTTT	CASSSGQGDQPQHF
TRBV6-5	.	TRBJ1-3	.	TGTGCCAGCAGGGGGGCGTGGAGCTCTGGAAACACCATATATTTT	CASRGAWSSGNTIYF